The clone carrying this TCR beta chain was seen many times. The antigen is not known. Researchers made TCR beta libraries by using iRepertoire HTBI primers and running Arm-PCR on CDR3 regions. In the original workflow: Identified across the samples were approximately 60 TRBV segments and around 14 TRBJ segments. MiXCR was run by TCRdb on the multiplex PCR reads, yielding one entry per CDR3 protein. TCRdb's processing, not the authors', yielded these V and J calls. The data hold 400,000 to 500,000 distinct CDR3 sequences, with about a sixth observed a single time. The sample comes from a study of regulatory T cells in long-lasting Graves disease. Time point specified: newly diagnosed GD, antithyroid drugs for less than 3 months. There was RNA extracted from PBMCs, and the TCR library was made from it. The V and J ends lost 5 bases and 0 bases respectively, with 13 bases between them. CDR3 length equals 15 residues. The V gene's germline CDR1 is MNHNS and CDR2 SASEGT.

Findings and caveats of the study: TRBV28, TRBJ1-2 and TRBJ2-5 were segments that persistent disease favored.

These data were likewise used in another study, on T cells in Graves' hyperthyroidism and ophthalmopathy. That report notes: Those with hyperthyroidism were 18 to 65 years old, newly diagnosed, and ill for under 2 months.

The source material was peripheral blood mononuclear cells (PBMCs), sampled at new diagnosis, from a patient treated with antithyroid drugs. The chain combines TRBV6-1 with TRBJ1-1, with a possible D match to TRBD1 (5 bases). The receptor's source is a woman between 18 and 30 years old with Graves disease. In DNA form, the CDR3 reads TGTGCCAGCAGTCCTCGGACACCCCTGAACACTGAAGCTTTCTTT. As protein: CASSPRTPLNTEAFF.